These 21 T cell receptor beta chains originate from one sample sequenced in a study of identifying expanded T cells in peripheral blood (dated by TCRdb to between 2018 and 2021). Library preparation was by the immunoSEQ multiplex PCR assay. TCRdb obtained this table from immuneACCESS and retained in-frame rearrangements with V and J assigned. These tables miss some clones; where compared with another copy, unresolved V genes account for less than half of the shortfall, and the remainder is unexplained. Present in this sample are roughly 100,000 clones, about nine tenths of which were seen just once. The ten top clones hold about 4.2% of the sample. Sample: blood. These receptors came from a person between 18 and 75 years old in good health.

The chain couples TRBV7-9 to TRBJ1-4; D not resolved. Trimming pared 2 bases from V and 5 bases from J, leaving 6 bases between. Germline V lookup: CDR1 SEHNR, CDR2 FQNEAQ (reference sequence). The CDR3 length is 13 residues. This chain's CDR3 is CASSLMVNEKLFF. The DNA of the CDR3 is TGTGCCAGCAGCTTAATGGTGAATGAAAAACTGTTTTTT.

The J gene is TRBJ1-2, the V gene TRBV15; perhaps TRBD1 as D (6 bases). The CDR3 is 17 amino acids. The V and J ends lost 2 bases and 2 bases respectively, with 18 bases between them. Looked up from germline, CDR1 is LNHNV and CDR2 is YYDKDF (reference sequence). The CDR3 reads CATSRSGGQPKNYGYTF. Written as DNA, the CDR3 is TGTGCCACCAGCAGATCCGGTGGACAGCCTAAGAACTATGGCTACACCTTC. Full variable domain (remainder filled in from reference TRBV15 and TRBJ1-2): DAMVIQNPRYQVTQFGKPVTLSCSQTLNHNVMYWYQQKSSQAPKLLFHYYDKDFNNEADTPDNFQSRRPNTSFCFLDIRSPGLGDTAMYLCATSRSGGQPKNYGYTFGSGTRLTVV.

The chain combines TRBV2 with TRBJ2-1, with 7 nucleotides matching TRBD2. With V trimmed by 8 bases and J by 2 bases, 0 bases remained unmatched. Germline V gene lookup returns CDR1 SNHLY and CDR2 FYNNEI. This CDR3 is built from 12 residues. The DNA of the CDR3 is TGTGCCAGCGGGAGGGCCTACAATGAGCAGTTCTTC. Translated: CASGRAYNEQFF.

This chain connects TRBV27 to TRBJ1-2, with no clear D. This CDR3 region has 13 residues. Per germline, CDR1 MNHEY and CDR2 SMNVEV (reference sequence). Trimming removed 1 base at V and 4 bases at J, with 7 bases between. The CDR3 here is CASSLLGSYGYTF. The CDR3 DNA is TGTGCCAGCAGTTTATTGGGAAGCTATGGCTACACCTTC.

The chain is built from TRBV7-8 and TRBJ2-7; no clear D gene. Trimming cost V 2 bases and J 6 bases, with 14 bases left between them. The CDR3 totals 14 residues. The germline V gene has CDR1 SGHVS and CDR2 FQNEAQ. In nucleotides, the CDR3 is TGTGCCAGCAGCTTACTTCCGCTCACCTGCGAGCAGTACTTC. Protein: CASSLLPLTCEQYF.

The V and J genes are TRBV19 and TRBJ1-6; D is uncertain. The ends were cut back, 1 base at V and 7 bases at J, with 8 bases in the middle. Germline CDR1 reads LNHDA; CDR2 reads SQIVND (reference sequence). The CDR3 runs to 14 residues. The CDR3 DNA is TGTGCCAGTAGTATAGCTGGGATCAATTCACCCCTCCACTTT. Amino acid sequence: CASSIAGINSPLHF. Variable domain in full (rest from reference TRBV19 and TRBJ1-6): DGGITQSPKYLFRKEGQNVTLSCEQNLNHDAMYWYRQDPGQGLRLIYYSQIVNDFQKGDIAEGYSVSREKKESFPLTVTSAQKNPTAFYLCASSIAGINSPLHFGNGTRLTVT.

The chain links TRBV11-2 to TRBJ2-1, with 8 bases fitting TRBD2. The CDR3 loop spans 16 amino acids. Trimming at V came to 5 bases and at J to 7 bases, leaving 13 bases not matched to a gene. From germline, CDR1 is SGHAT and CDR2 FQNNGV. CDR3 amino acids: CASSNLQTSALNEQFF. As DNA, the CDR3 is TGTGCCAGCAGCAACTTGCAGACTAGCGCCCTAAATGAGCAGTTCTTC. The variable domain in full, completed from reference TRBV11-2 and TRBJ2-1, reads EAGVAQSPRYKIIEKRQSVAFWCNPISGHATLYWYQQILGQGPKLLIQFQNNGVVDDSQLPKDRFSAERLKGVDSTLKIQPAKLEDSAVYLCASSNLQTSALNEQFFGPGTRLTVL.

The chain couples TRBV4-2 to TRBJ2-1, with 9 bases identical to TRBD2. CDR1 is LGHNA, CDR2 YNFKEQ, per germline. The CDR3 totals 17 residues. The J segment lost 3 bases and the V segment lost 2 bases, leaving 8 bases of the junction unmatched. This CDR3 is CASSQFTGTSFYNEQFF. CDR3 bases: TGTGCCAGCAGCCAATTTACCGGGACTAGCTTCTACAATGAGCAGTTCTTC.

The chain recombines TRBV12-2 with TRBJ1-5; the table's D call TRBD1 went unverified against the DNA. TRBV12-2 is reported as a pseudogene. This CDR3 has 19 residues. Written as DNA, the CDR3 is TGTGCAAGTCGCTTCCTAACGTGGGGCCACTTGGTTAGCAATCAGCCCCAGCATTTT. Its protein is CASRFLTWGHLVSNQPQHF.

This rearrangement joins TRBV18 to TRBJ1-4; a weak D match, TRBD1 (5 bases). The germline V and J ends were trimmed by 3 bases and 8 bases, with 16 bases remaining between them. The germline V gene encodes CDR1 KGHSH and CDR2 LQKENI. The CDR3 covers 15 residues. CDR3 loop: CASSPNRDPGEKLFF. Written as DNA, the CDR3 is TGTGCCAGCTCACCCAACCGGGACCCTGGGGAAAAACTGTTTTTT.

V gene TRBV6-1 combines with J gene TRBJ2-7, with 7 bases lining up with TRBD2. V was pared by 1 base and J by 2 bases, with 5 bases of the junction left unmatched. Germline CDR1 is MNHNS and CDR2 is SASEGT. The CDR3 has 15 residues. CDR3 region: CASSEGGSPAYEQYF. For the CDR3, the DNA is TGTGCCAGCAGTGAAGGCGGGAGTCCCGCCTACGAGCAGTACTTC.

The rearrangement joins TRBV30 to TRBJ1-1, with D maybe TRBD1 (6 bases). This CDR3 comprises 14 residues. The germline V and J ends were trimmed by 0 bases and 7 bases, with 15 bases remaining between them. The germline gives CDR1 GTSNPN, CDR2 SVGIG (reference sequence). The CDR3 spells CAWSVYREKNEAFF. The CDR3 DNA follows: TGTGCCTGGAGTGTATACAGGGAGAAAAATGAAGCTTTCTTT.

The genes are TRBV11-2 and TRBJ2-5; 8 positions agree with TRBD1. Germline V gene data show CDR1 as SGHAT and CDR2 as FQNNGV. The ends lost 2 bases at V and 5 bases at J; junction bases unmatched: 16. CDR3 length: 18 amino acids. DNA for the CDR3: TGTGCCAGCAGCTTATCACTGCCCACCGGGACAGGCTTGGAGACCCAGTACTTC. This encodes CASSLSLPTGTGLETQYF.

This clone was detected only a few times. This rearrangement joins TRBV7-9 to TRBJ1-2, with 12 bases matching TRBD1. The germline V gene encodes CDR1 SEHNR and CDR2 FQNEAQ (reference sequence). This CDR3 spans 16 amino acids. The V and J ends lost 2 bases and 6 bases, in that order; junction bases with no gene match: 7. The CDR3 sequence is CASSLLPGQGANGYTF. The CDR3 DNA reads TGTGCCAGCAGCTTACTCCCGGGACAGGGGGCCAATGGCTACACCTTC.

This rearrangement joins TRBV7-6 to TRBJ2-1; TRBD2 matches at 9 bases. Germline lookup yields CDR1 SGHVS and CDR2 FNYEAQ. V shed 2 bases, J shed 4 bases, and the junction held 6 bases outside the gene matches. CDR3 length: 16 amino acids. CDR3 nucleotides: TGTGCCAGCAGCTTACGTGATAGCGGGGGATACAATGAGCAGTTCTTC. Encoded protein: CASSLRDSGGYNEQFF.

The J gene is TRBJ1-4, the V gene TRBV16; 9 bases map to TRBD1. The CDR3 loop spans 16 amino acids. Germline lookup yields CDR1 KGHSY and CDR2 FQNENV. The junction had 8 bases not matched to a gene; V was cut back by 7 bases and J by 2 bases. CDR3 sequence (DNA): TGTGCCAGCAACTTACAGGGGGCTTGGACTAATGAAAAACTGTTTTTT. This gives the protein CASNLQGAWTNEKLFF. The entire variable domain, with the rest obtained from reference TRBV16 and TRBJ1-4, is as follows: GEEVAQTPKHLVRGEGQKAKLYCAPIKGHSYVFWYQQVLKNEFKFLISFQNENVFDETGMPKERFSAKCLPNSPCSLEIQATKLEDSAVYFCASNLQGAWTNEKLFFGSGTQLSVL.

This clone was seen once. This chain connects TRBV6-1 to TRBJ1-6, with D tentatively TRBD1 (6 bases). The length of the CDR3 is 16 residues. The germline CDR1 and CDR2 sequences are MNHNS and SASEGT. V was shortened by 1 base and J by 9 bases, with 16 bases between the two germline ends. CDR3 sequence (DNA): TGTGCCAGCAGTGAAGGAAGGGTGGACAGTGGTTCACCCCTCCACTTT. Translated, it gives CASSEGRVDSGSPLHF.

V gene TRBV27 combines with J gene TRBJ2-2; 7 positions match TRBD2. V was pared by 7 bases and J by 3 bases, with 11 bases of the junction left unmatched. The CDR3 is 16 residues long. Looked up from germline, CDR1 is MNHEY and CDR2 is SMNVEV (reference sequence). The CDR3 sequence is CASTPGGEPYTGELFF. The CDR3 nucleotides read TGTGCCAGCACTCCTGGGGGGGAGCCCTACACCGGGGAGCTGTTTTTT.

This clone showed up just once. This chain uses TRBV7-9 with TRBJ2-3, with 7 bases that match TRBD2. CDR3 length: 17 residues. From germline, CDR1 is SEHNR and CDR2 FQNEAQ (reference sequence). The V segment lost 3 bases and the J segment 1 base; nucleotides outside the gene matches: 10. The CDR3 reads CASSLAQTSLGTDTQYF. Here the CDR3 DNA reads TGTGCCAGCAGCTTGGCGCAGACTAGCTTGGGCACAGATACGCAGTATTTT.

The V call is TRBV5-4, the J call TRBJ1-1; no clear D gene. V lost 4 bases and J lost 4, with 14 bases in between. Per germline, CDR1 SGHNT and CDR2 YYREEE (reference sequence). The length of the CDR3 is 14 residues. The CDR3 reads CASSPPEVGTEAFF. CDR3 in DNA: TGTGCCAGCAGCCCCCCCGAGGTTGGCACTGAAGCTTTCTTT.

V and J are TRBV11-3 and TRBJ2-6; 10 bases match TRBD2. This CDR3 is 20 amino acids long. The germline V gene has CDR1 SGHNT and CDR2 YENEEA. The junction had 13 bases not matched to a gene; V was cut back by 5 bases and J by 0 bases. The CDR3 here is CASSPYLLAGESSGANVLTF. The CDR3 nucleotides read TGTGCCAGCAGCCCCTATCTCCTAGCGGGGGAGAGCTCTGGGGCCAACGTCCTGACTTTC. The full variable domain, rest sourced from reference TRBV11-3 and TRBJ2-6, is EAGVVQSPRYKIIEKKQPVAFWCNPISGHNTLYWYLQNLGQGPELLIRYENEEAVDDSQLPKDRFSAERLKGVDSTLKIQPAELGDSAVYLCASSPYLLAGESSGANVLTFGAGSRLTVL.